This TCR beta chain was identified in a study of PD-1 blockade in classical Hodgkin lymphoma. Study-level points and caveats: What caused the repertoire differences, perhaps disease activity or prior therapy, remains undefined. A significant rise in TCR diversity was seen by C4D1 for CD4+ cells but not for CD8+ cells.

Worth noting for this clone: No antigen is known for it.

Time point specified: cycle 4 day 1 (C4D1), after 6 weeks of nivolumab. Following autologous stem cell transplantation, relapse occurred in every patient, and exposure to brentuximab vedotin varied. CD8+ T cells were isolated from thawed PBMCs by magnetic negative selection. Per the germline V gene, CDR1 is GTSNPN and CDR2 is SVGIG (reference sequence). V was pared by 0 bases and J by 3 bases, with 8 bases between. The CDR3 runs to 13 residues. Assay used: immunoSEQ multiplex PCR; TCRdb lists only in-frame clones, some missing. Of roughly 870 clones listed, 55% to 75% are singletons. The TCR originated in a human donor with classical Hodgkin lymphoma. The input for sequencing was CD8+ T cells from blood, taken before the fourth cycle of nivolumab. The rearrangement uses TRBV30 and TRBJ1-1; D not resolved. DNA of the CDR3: TGTGCCTGGAGTGTACTCCGGTACACTGAAGCTTTCTTT. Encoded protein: CAWSVLRYTEAFF.